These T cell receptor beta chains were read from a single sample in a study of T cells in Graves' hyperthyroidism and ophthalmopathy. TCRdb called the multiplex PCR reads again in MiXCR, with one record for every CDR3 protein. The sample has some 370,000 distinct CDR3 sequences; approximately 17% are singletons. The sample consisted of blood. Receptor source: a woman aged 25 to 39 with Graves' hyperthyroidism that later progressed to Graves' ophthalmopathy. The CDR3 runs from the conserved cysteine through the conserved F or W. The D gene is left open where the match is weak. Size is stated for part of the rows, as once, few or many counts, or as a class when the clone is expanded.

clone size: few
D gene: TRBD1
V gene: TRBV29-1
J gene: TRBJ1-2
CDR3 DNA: TGCAGCACAAACCCGGGACAGACTAACTATGGCTACACCTTC
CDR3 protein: CSTNPGQTNYGYTF

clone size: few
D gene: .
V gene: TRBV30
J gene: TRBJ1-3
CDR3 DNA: TGTGCCTGGGACAGGCTCAGCTCTGGAAACACCATATATTTT
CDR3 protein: CAWDRLSSGNTIYF

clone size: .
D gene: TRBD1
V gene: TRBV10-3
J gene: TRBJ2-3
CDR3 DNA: TGTGCCATCAGTGCAGACAGGGGAGATACGCAGTATTTT
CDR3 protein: CAISADRGDTQYF

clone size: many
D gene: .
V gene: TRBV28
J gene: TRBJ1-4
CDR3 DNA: TGTGCCAGCAGTAGAGCGGACAGTTTTAATGAAAAACTGTTTTTT
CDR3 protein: CASSRADSFNEKLFF

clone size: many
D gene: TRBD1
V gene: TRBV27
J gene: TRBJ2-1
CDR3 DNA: TGTGCCAGCAGCCTTAACAGGGGATCTTGGGATGAGCAGTTCTTC
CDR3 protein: CASSLNRGSWDEQFF

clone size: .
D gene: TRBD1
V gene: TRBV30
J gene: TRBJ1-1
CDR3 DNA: TGTGCCTGGAGTGTACCCGGACAGGGGAATCCTGAAGCTTTCTTT
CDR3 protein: CAWSVPGQGNPEAFF

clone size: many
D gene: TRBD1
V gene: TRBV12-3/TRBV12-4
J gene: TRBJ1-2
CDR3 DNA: TGTGCCAGCAGTTTAACAGGGGGCAGCTACACCTTC
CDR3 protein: CASSLTGGSYTF

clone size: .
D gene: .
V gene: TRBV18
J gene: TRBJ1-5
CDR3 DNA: TGTGCCAGCTCACCACAGGCGGATCAGCCCCAGCATTTT
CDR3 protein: CASSPQADQPQHF

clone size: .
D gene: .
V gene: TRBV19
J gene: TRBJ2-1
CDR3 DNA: TGTGCCAGTAGGCCACGGGGTGCTGAGGAGCAGTTCTTC
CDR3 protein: CASRPRGAEEQFF

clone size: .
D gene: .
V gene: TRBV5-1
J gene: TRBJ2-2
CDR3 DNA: TGCGCCAGCAGCTCAAGAGAGAACACCGGGGAGCTGTTTTTT
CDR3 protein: CASSSRENTGELFF

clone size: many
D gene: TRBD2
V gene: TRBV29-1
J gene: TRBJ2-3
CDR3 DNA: TGCAGCGCCGCTAGCGGCAGCACAGATACGCAGTATTTT
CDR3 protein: CSAASGSTDTQYF

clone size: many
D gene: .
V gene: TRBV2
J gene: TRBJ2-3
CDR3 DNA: TGTGCCAGCAGTGCTAGCTCAAAGACGGATACGCAGTATTTT
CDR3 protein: CASSASSKTDTQYF

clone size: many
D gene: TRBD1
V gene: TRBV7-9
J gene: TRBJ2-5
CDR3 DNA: TGTGCCAGCAGCTTAGTTAGGGACAGCCAAGAGACCCAGTACTTC
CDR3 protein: CASSLVRDSQETQYF

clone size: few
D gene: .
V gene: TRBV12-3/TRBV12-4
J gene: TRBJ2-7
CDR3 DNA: TGTGCCAGCAGTTTAAAATTAACGGACGGAGGCACCTCCTACGAGCAGTACTTC
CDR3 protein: CASSLKLTDGGTSYEQYF

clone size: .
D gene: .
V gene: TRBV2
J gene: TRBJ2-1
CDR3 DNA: TGTGCCAGCAGTGAATTCGACTTCAATGAGCAGTTCTTC
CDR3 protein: CASSEFDFNEQFF

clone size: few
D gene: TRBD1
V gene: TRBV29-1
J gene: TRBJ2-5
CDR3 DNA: TGCAGCGTGAAGGGTCGACAGGGTTTGGAGACCCAGTACTTC
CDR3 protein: CSVKGRQGLETQYF

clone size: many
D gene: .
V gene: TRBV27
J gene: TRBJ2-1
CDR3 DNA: TGTGCCAGCAGAGACCCGGGTATGAATGAGCAGTTCTTC
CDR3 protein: CASRDPGMNEQFF

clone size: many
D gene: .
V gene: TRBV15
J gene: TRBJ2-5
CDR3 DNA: TGTGCCACCAGCACGCAGGACAGACAAGAGACCCAGTACTTC
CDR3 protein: CATSTQDRQETQYF

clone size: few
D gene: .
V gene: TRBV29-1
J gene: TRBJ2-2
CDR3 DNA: TGCAGCGTTGAAGTCTTCAACACCGGGGAGCTGTTTTTT
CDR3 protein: CSVEVFNTGELFF

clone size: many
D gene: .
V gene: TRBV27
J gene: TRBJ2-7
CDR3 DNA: TGTGCCAGCAGTTTACTCCCAGCTATGCCCTACGAGCAGTACTTC
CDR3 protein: CASSLLPAMPYEQYF

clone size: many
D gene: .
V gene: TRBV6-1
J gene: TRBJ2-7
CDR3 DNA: TGTGCCAGCAGCGCTCAACTTGCCGAGCAGTACTTC
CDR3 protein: CASSAQLAEQYF

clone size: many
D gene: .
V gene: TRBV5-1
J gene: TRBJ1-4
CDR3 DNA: TGCGCCAGCAGCTTGGGATTAGACAGGAGTGCAACTAATGAAAAACTGTTTTTT
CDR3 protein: CASSLGLDRSATNEKLFF

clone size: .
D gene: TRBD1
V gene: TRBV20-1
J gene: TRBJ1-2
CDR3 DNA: TGCAGTGCTTATTTCCAGGGGGCTGATGGCTACACCTTC
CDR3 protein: CSAYFQGADGYTF